Each of the 25 T cell receptor beta chains below was sequenced from the same sample in a study of shared clonotypes between healthy human individuals (TCRdb year 2020). The method behind the library was the immunoSEQ multiplex PCR assay. TCRdb limited this immuneACCESS table to in-frame rearrangements with V and J called. A share of clones is missing; checked studies link under half to unresolved V genes, and the rest is unexplained. This sample gives 2 million to 2.5 million clones in total; approximately 95% of them show up just once. The ten biggest clones cover about 1.1% of the sample. For the CD8 naive samples, CD45RO-negative cells were positively selected for CCR7, yielding a CD45RA+CCR7+ population from which TemRA cells were excluded. Material: naive CD8+ T cells sorted from blood. Explained via the paper, the cell subset or site label denotes: CD45RA+CCR7+. The source of these receptors is a man between 18 and 29 years old in good health.

The chain joins TRBV27 to TRBJ2-5, with D unresolved. Germline values: CDR1 MNHEY, CDR2 SMNVEV (reference sequence). Trimming took off 6 bases at V and 5 bases at J, with 13 bases between the two ends. This CDR3 comprises 13 residues. CDR3 in amino acids: CASRTAISETQYF. In DNA form, the CDR3 reads TGTGCCAGCAGAACCGCGATCTCGGAGACCCAGTACTTC.

The chain has TRBV27 and TRBJ2-7; 9 bases are a match to TRBD2. Germline lookup yields CDR1 MNHEY and CDR2 SMNVEV (reference sequence). The V and J ends lost 2 bases and 7 bases, in that order; junction bases with no gene match: 3. The CDR3 is made up of 13 amino acids. CDR3 amino acids: CASSLAGGLEQYF. CDR3 nucleotide sequence: TGTGCCAGCAGTTTAGCGGGGGGGCTTGAGCAGTACTTC.

The chain uses TRBV6-5 and TRBJ2-7; no clear D. Trimming took off 2 bases at V and 2 bases at J, with 7 bases between the two ends. The CDR3 extends over 13 amino acids. Germline V gives CDR1 MNHEY, CDR2 SVGAGI. This chain's CDR3 is CASSYKSPYEQYF. In DNA form, the CDR3 reads TGTGCCAGCAGTTACAAAAGTCCCTACGAGCAGTACTTC.

This chain connects TRBV19 to TRBJ2-7; no definite D call. The CDR3 extends over 13 amino acids. Per the germline V gene, CDR1 is LNHDA and CDR2 is SQIVND (reference sequence). V dropped 4 bases and J dropped 4 bases, with 11 bases sitting between them. CDR3 residues: CASSTRYPYEQYF. As DNA, the CDR3 is TGTGCCAGTAGTACCCGGTACCCGTACGAGCAGTACTTC.

Concerning this clone itself: Other DNA sequences in this specimen translate into the identical CDR3. V gene TRBV5-1 combines with J gene TRBJ2-2; the match to TRBD2 covers 7 bases. Germline assignment: CDR1 SGHRS and CDR2 YFSETQ. V shed 8 bases, J shed 0 bases, and the junction held 1 base outside the gene matches. The CDR3 totals 13 residues. CDR3 bases: TGCGCCAGTAGCGGGCCGAACACCGGGGAGCTGTTTTTT. Its protein is CASSGPNTGELFF.

The chain links TRBV5-1 to TRBJ2-7, with D possibly matching TRBD1 (8 bases). Germline CDR1 SGHRS, CDR2 YFSETQ. The CDR3 spans 16 residues. V dropped 3 bases and J dropped 1 base, with 17 bases sitting between them. The CDR3 sequence is CASSSNTGGGSYEQYF. DNA for the CDR3: TGCGCCAGCAGCTCGAATACAGGGGGAGGGTCCTACGAGCAGTACTTC.

V and J are TRBV11-2 and TRBJ2-7; perhaps TRBD2 as D (6 bases). Germline-derived CDR1 and CDR2 are SGHAT and FQNNGV. Trimming removed 5 bases from V and 6 bases from J, with 14 bases in between. The CDR3 is 13 residues long. DNA of the CDR3: TGTGCCAGCAGCGAGACTAGAGGGGTCGAGCAGTACTTC. As protein: CASSETRGVEQYF.

The chain combines TRBV5-1 with TRBJ2-7; 8 bases line up with TRBD2. The CDR3 runs 16 residues. CDR1 and CDR2 from the germline V gene are SGHRS and YFSETQ. J was trimmed by 3 bases and V by 3 bases; bases with no gene match: 11. DNA of the CDR3: TGCGCCAGCAGCTCCGGGGTTAGCGGGGAAATCTACGAGCAGTACTTC. Encoded protein: CASSSGVSGEIYEQYF. The whole variable domain, remainder taken from reference TRBV5-1 and TRBJ2-7, is KAGVTQTPRYLIKTRGQQVTLSCSPISGHRSVSWYQQTPGQGLQFLFEYFSETQRNKGNFPGRFSGRQFSNSRSEMNVSTLELGDSALYLCASSSGVSGEIYEQYFGPGTRLTVT.

The V gene is TRBV5-1, the J gene TRBJ2-7; D might be TRBD1 or TRBD2, each matching 5 bases. Germline values: CDR1 SGHRS, CDR2 YFSETQ. This CDR3 comprises 16 residues. Trimming removed 0 bases at V and 2 bases at J, with 15 bases between. The CDR3 coding sequence is TGCGCCAGCAGCTTGGCCGTTGAGGGGTTACCCTACGAGCAGTACTTC. Protein: CASSLAVEGLPYEQYF.

The table lists this clone with a count of one. In nucleotides, the CDR3 is TGTGCCAGCAGCCCGGACGGGGATAATGAGCAGTTCTTC. This sequence encodes CASSPDGDNEQFF. The chain employs TRBV9 and TRBJ2-1, with D possibly TRBD2 on 5 matching bases. Trimming stripped 4 bases from V and 7 bases from J, with 12 bases between. The CDR3 is 13 residues long. CDR1 SGDLS and CDR2 YYNGEE come from the germline V gene.

The rearrangement uses TRBV7-9 and TRBJ1-2, with 12 nucleotides matching TRBD1. From germline, CDR1 is SEHNR and CDR2 FQNEAQ (reference sequence). Trimming took 0 bases from V and 4 from J; bases not matched to a gene: 6. The CDR3 consists of 17 residues. The CDR3 nucleotides are TGTGCCAGCAGCTTAGCCGGGACAGGGGGCATCGGCTATGGCTACACCTTC. Translation: CASSLAGTGGIGYGYTF. Full variable domain (rest looked up from reference TRBV7-9 and TRBJ1-2): DTGVSQNPRHKITKRGQNVTFRCDPISEHNRLYWYRQTLGQGPEFLTYFQNEAQLEKSRLLSDRFSAERPKGSFSTLEIQRTEQGDSAMYLCASSLAGTGGIGYGYTFGSGTRLTVV.

The CDR3 region has the DNA TGTGCCAGCAGTCCCCTGGGAGGGGACGAAAACATTCAGTACTTC. Its translation: CASSPLGGDENIQYF. The chain combines TRBV27 with TRBJ2-4; TRBD2 agrees at 7 bases. The CDR3 has 15 amino acids. CDR1 is MNHEY and CDR2 is SMNVEV in the germline V gene (reference sequence). The J segment lost 5 bases and the V segment lost 5 bases, leaving 9 bases of the junction unmatched.

The rearrangement joins TRBV5-5 to TRBJ2-7; 12 bases align to TRBD2. The CDR3 extends over 16 amino acids. Germline CDR1 SGHKS, CDR2 YYEKEE (reference sequence). Trimming at V came to 4 bases and at J to 2 bases, leaving 7 bases not matched to a gene. The CDR3 loop reads CASSPGTSGPAYEQYF. Written as DNA, the CDR3 is TGTGCCAGCAGCCCAGGGACTAGCGGGCCCGCCTACGAGCAGTACTTC.

In its sample, this clone was seen once. This sequence joins TRBV7-8 and TRBJ2-7; no definite D call. Trimming cost V 5 bases and J 5 bases, with 13 bases left between them. The CDR3 sequence is 13 residues long. Germline assignment: CDR1 SGHVS and CDR2 FQNEAQ. The CDR3 bases are TGTGCCAGCAGCATCGGGTCTGGGGACGAGCAGTACTTC. This encodes CASSIGSGDEQYF. Supplemented by reference TRBV7-8 and TRBJ2-7, the full variable domain reads GAGVSQSPRYKVAKRGQDVALRCDPISGHVSLFWYQQALGQGPEFLTYFQNEAQLDKSGLPSDRFFAERPEGSVSTLKIQRTQQEDSAVYLCASSIGSGDEQYFGPGTRLTVT.

The genes are TRBV5-6 and TRBJ2-7; 8 bases fit TRBD2. The CDR3 covers 14 residues. The ends lost 0 bases at V and 3 bases at J; junction bases unmatched: 2. CDR1 is SGHDT, CDR2 YYEEEE, per germline. The CDR3 loop reads CASSLDLAGYEQYF. The CDR3 nucleotides read TGTGCCAGCAGCTTGGATCTAGCGGGCTACGAGCAGTACTTC.

The J gene is TRBJ2-4, the V gene TRBV5-6; TRBD1 or TRBD2 may be the D gene (5 bases each). The CDR3 spans 19 residues. In germline, CDR1 is SGHDT, CDR2 YYEEEE. V lost 4 bases, J lost 0 bases, and 23 bases lay in between. CDR3 amino acids: CASSDWDPFAQLAKNIQYF. CDR3 coding DNA: TGTGCCAGCAGCGACTGGGACCCCTTCGCACAACTAGCCAAAAACATTCAGTACTTC.

This clone was seen just once. The J gene is TRBJ2-5, the V gene TRBV11-2; D might be TRBD2 (6 bases). This CDR3 has 15 residues. Trimming removed 5 bases at V and 4 bases at J, with 17 bases between. CDR1 is SGHAT and CDR2 is FQNNGV in the germline V gene. The CDR3 spells CASSARPGTSETQYF. The CDR3, as DNA: TGTGCCAGCAGCGCCAGGCCAGGGACTTCAGAGACCCAGTACTTC.

This rearrangement joins TRBV5-6 to TRBJ2-1, with 7 bases matching TRBD2. V gave up 5 bases and J gave up 4 bases; unmatched junction bases: 9. The germline V gene has CDR1 SGHDT and CDR2 YYEEEE. The CDR3 has 15 residues. CDR3 amino acids: CASSQAAGKYNEQFF. The CDR3 region has the DNA TGTGCCAGCAGTCAGGCAGCGGGAAAGTACAATGAGCAGTTCTTC.

This chain uses TRBV6-1 with TRBJ1-1; D unresolved. V dropped 11 bases and J dropped 1 base, with 11 bases sitting between them. Per the germline V gene, CDR1 is MNHNS and CDR2 is SASEGT. The CDR3 consists of 12 residues. The CDR3 nucleotides read TGTGCCGCAATACAGAAGAACACTGAAGCTTTCTTT. Translation gives CAAIQKNTEAFF.

The chain's CDR3 is CSVMTLAGGTYEQYF. The CDR3 DNA is TGCAGCGTGATGACCCTAGCGGGAGGGACCTACGAGCAGTACTTC. The chain combines TRBV29-1 with TRBJ2-7; TRBD2 matches at 12 bases. V lost 6 bases, J lost 2 bases, and 8 bases stayed unmatched. This CDR3 is built from 15 residues. Germline-derived CDR1 and CDR2 are SQVTM and ANQGSEA.

The V gene is TRBV29-1, the J gene TRBJ2-7; 11 bases line up with TRBD1. V shed 7 bases, J shed 1 base, and the junction held 6 bases outside the gene matches. Germline CDR1 reads SQVTM; CDR2 reads ANQGSEA. The CDR3 is 14 residues long. CDR3 nucleotide sequence: TGCAGCGCAGAGGGGACAGGGGGGTCCTACGAGCAGTACTTC. Translated, it gives CSAEGTGGSYEQYF.

Here the CDR3 reads CSVVGRIQETQYF. CDR3 DNA sequence: TGCAGCGTTGTTGGGCGGATACAAGAGACCCAGTACTTC. This sequence joins TRBV29-1 and TRBJ2-5, with no clear D. Germline-derived CDR1 and CDR2 are SQVTM and ANQGSEA. The CDR3 sequence is 13 residues long. Trimming shortened V by 4 bases and J by 2 bases, and 11 bases separated the two germline ends.

V usage is TRBV5-1 and J usage is TRBJ1-1, with D tentatively TRBD1 (5 bases). The germline V gene encodes CDR1 SGHRS and CDR2 YFSETQ. CDR3 length: 15 residues. V gave up 2 bases and J gave up 1 base, with 12 bases separating them. The CDR3 DNA follows: TGCGCCAGCAGCTTAATAGGAGGGGCGAACACTGAAGCTTTCTTT. This translates into CASSLIGGANTEAFF.

The gene calls are TRBV2 and TRBJ2-5, with a possible D match to TRBD2 (6 bases). CDR1 SNHLY and CDR2 FYNNEI come from the germline V gene. The V and J ends lost 4 bases and 2 bases respectively, with 20 bases between them. This CDR3 contains 17 residues. The CDR3 here is CASSGVETSSPQETQYF. In DNA, the CDR3 is TGTGCCAGCAGTGGTGTTGAGACTAGTTCGCCTCAAGAGACCCAGTACTTC.

V and J are TRBV6-5 and TRBJ2-6; TRBD2 might be the D (5 bases). The germline V and J ends were trimmed by 2 bases and 2 bases, with 7 bases remaining between them. The CDR3 is made up of 15 amino acids. Germline CDR1 is MNHEY and CDR2 is SVGAGI. In nucleotides, the CDR3 is TGTGCCAGCAGTTACGGGGAGCCTGGGGCCAACGTCCTGACTTTC. This encodes CASSYGEPGANVLTF.